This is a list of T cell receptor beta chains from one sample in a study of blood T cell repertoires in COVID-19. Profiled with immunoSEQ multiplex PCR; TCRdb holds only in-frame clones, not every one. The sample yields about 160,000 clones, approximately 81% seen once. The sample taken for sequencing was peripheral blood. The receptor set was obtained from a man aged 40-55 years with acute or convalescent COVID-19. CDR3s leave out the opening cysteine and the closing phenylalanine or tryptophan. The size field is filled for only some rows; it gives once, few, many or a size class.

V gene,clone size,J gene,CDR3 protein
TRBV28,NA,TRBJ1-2,ASSSRTAPYGYT
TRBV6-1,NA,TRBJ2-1,ASSESRAPF
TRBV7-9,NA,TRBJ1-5,ASSLAGVDQPQH
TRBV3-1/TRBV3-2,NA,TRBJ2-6,ASSQDRAGANVLT
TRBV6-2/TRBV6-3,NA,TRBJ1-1,ASSYIPTGNTEAF
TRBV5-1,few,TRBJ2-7,ASSPGQVSEQY
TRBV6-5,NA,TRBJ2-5,ASSSGTGGSETQY
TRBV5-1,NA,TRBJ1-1,ASSLDSNLNTEAF
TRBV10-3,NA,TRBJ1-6,ATLDRGDSPLH
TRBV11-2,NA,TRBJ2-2,ATEWGGSTGELF
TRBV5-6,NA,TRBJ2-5,ASSPLGVETQY
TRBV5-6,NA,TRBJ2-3,ASSLAGGGAWTDTQY
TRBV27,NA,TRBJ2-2,ASKVAVVTGELF
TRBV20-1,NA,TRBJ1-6,SASSGLSSYNSPLH
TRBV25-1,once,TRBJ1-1,ARIRGNRGNTEAF
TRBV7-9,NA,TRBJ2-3,ASSPGHSTDTQY
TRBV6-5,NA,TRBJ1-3,ASREGAAGNTIY
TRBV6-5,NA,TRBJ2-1,ASNPLLSSYNEQF
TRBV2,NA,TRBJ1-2,ASGGQGLGYT
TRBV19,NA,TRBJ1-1,ASSIRRGTEAF
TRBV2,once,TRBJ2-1,ASMADRGRNEQF
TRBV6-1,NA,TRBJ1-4,ASSERQGSKLF
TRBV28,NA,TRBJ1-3,ASSPTTSQYSGNTIY
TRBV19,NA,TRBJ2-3,ATTRAGEHTDTQY
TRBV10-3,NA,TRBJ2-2,AISELRGGNTGELF
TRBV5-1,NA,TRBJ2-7,ASSSGQYEQY
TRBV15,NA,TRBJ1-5,ATSREDRANQPQH
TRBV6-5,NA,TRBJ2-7,ASRGGGLTYEQY
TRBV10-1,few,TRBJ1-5,APGSNQPQH
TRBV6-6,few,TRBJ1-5,ASNIQGQPQH
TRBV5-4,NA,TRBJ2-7,ASSTLDRVYEQY
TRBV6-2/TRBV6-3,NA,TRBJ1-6,ASSTTGGNSPLH
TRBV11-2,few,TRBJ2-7,ASSLTSGTNEQY
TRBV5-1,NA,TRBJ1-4,ASSESPGRGEKLF
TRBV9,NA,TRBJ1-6,ASSPGDREGSPLH
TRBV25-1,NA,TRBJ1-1,ASSESGQGRNTEAF
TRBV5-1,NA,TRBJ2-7,ASSHEGQGGNEQY
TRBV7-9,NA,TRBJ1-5,ASSLGTGNQPQH
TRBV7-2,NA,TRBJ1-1,ASSPIDTGQREAF
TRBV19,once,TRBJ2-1,ASSGGGVYNEQF
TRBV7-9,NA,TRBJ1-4,ASSLGGGGTATNEKLF
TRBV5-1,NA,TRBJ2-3,ASSRGPTSGTSTDTQY
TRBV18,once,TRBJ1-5,ASSGTGNQPQH
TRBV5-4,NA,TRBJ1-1,ASSLGSRRGSETEAF